The 8 T cell receptor beta chains below come from one sample, sequenced in a study of T-cell memory formation after mild COVID-19 (dated by TCRdb to about 2021). The library was produced with 5' RACE. Sequencing instrument: Illumina NovaSeq 6000. The public reads were run again by TCRdb, first through fastp at Q25 and then through MiXCR, and only productive beta chains were kept. Rows merge per CDR3 protein into single entries with the most common DNA and genes. Here the sample has 300,000 to 350,000 distinct CDR3 sequences; roughly 13% occur a single time. Together, the top ten hold around 23% of the sample. Sample: PBMCs or a T cell subset sorted from them (not recorded which). The origin of the receptors is a man in his late teens or twenties who had mild COVID-19 (a few samples of this study predate the infection). The sample titles of this study are shuffled in the database, so cell type and time point are left out; the donor was told from shared clones.

This sequence joins TRBV7-2 and TRBJ1-6; 7 nucleotides match TRBD1. The J segment lost 9 bases and the V segment lost 1 base, leaving 3 bases of the junction unmatched. The CDR3 covers 14 residues. Germline CDR1 reads SGHTA; CDR2 reads FQGNSA. The CDR3 region has the DNA TGTGCCAGCAGCTTAGACAGGGGTATTTCACCCCTCCACTTT. Its translation is CASSLDRGISPLHF.

The rearrangement joins TRBV20-1 to TRBJ2-2; 14 bases are a match to TRBD2. The CDR3 contains 17 residues. The germline CDR1 and CDR2 sequences are DFQATT and SNEGSKA (reference sequence). Germline trimming cut 6 bases from V and 4 bases from J; bases unmatched to any gene: 10. CDR3 loop: CSATAQGLAGATGELFF. CDR3 DNA: TGCAGTGCGACAGCACAGGGACTAGCGGGGGCCACCGGGGAGCTGTTTTTT.

This clonotype was counted ten times or more. This chain links TRBV4-1 with TRBJ1-2, with TRBD1 matching over 7 bases. With 4 bases clipped from V and 8 bases from J, the junction kept 4 bases outside the gene matches. The CDR3 totals 12 residues. Germline values: CDR1 MGHRA, CDR2 YSYEKL. In DNA form, the CDR3 reads TGCGCCAGCAGCCGGACAGGATCGGGCTACACCTTC. This gives the protein CASSRTGSGYTF.

The table lists this clonotype with a few counts. This chain uses TRBV6-4 with TRBJ2-1; no reliable D call. The ends were cut back, 2 bases at V and 7 bases at J, with 6 bases in the middle. CDR3 length: 12 amino acids. Germline CDR1 MRHNA, CDR2 SNTAGT. The CDR3 DNA sequence: TGTGCCAGCAGTGACACAAAGAATGAGCAGTTCTTC. It specifies CASSDTKNEQFF.

V is TRBV7-2 and J is TRBJ1-2, with D perhaps matching TRBD1 (5 bases). The CDR3 covers 14 residues. CDR1 SGHTA and CDR2 FQGNSA come from the germline V gene. V was shortened by 1 base and J by 4 bases, with 10 bases between the two germline ends. The CDR3 bases are TGTGCCAGCAGCTTAGACTGGACACTCTATGGCTACACCTTC. This translates into CASSLDWTLYGYTF.

The chain joins TRBV7-9 to TRBJ2-3; TRBD1 or TRBD2 may be the D gene (5 bases each). Deletions cut 4 bases from V and 0 bases from J, with 14 bases between. Germline-derived CDR1 and CDR2 are SEHNR and FQNEAQ (reference sequence). The CDR3 extends over 16 amino acids. For the CDR3, the DNA is TGTGCCAGCAGCTCCCGCCGGGGCGAAAGCACAGATACGCAGTATTTT. Its translation is CASSSRRGESTDTQYF.

The gene calls are TRBV30 and TRBJ2-3; D is uncertain. Germline loops: CDR1 GTSNPN, CDR2 SVGIG (reference sequence). V was clipped by 5 bases and J by 2 bases, with 2 bases between them. This CDR3 region has 10 residues. The CDR3 nucleotides read TGTGCCTGGTCCACAGATACGCAGTATTTT. It specifies CAWSTDTQYF.

At least ten counts were recorded for this clonotype. This chain links TRBV10-3 with TRBJ2-7; TRBD1 is a possible D gene (6 bases). V dropped 4 bases and J dropped 2 bases, with 6 bases sitting between them. The CDR3 is 12 residues long. Germline-derived CDR1 and CDR2 are ENHRY and SYGVKD. Here the CDR3 DNA reads TGTGCCATCAGTGGGACAGCCTACGAGCAGTACTTC. Amino acids: CAISGTAYEQYF.